A single sample is the source of the 8 T cell receptor beta chains below, sequenced in a study of liver allograft versus peripheral blood T cells. Study-wide background: Graft-liver T cell receptor repertoires were compared against recipient peripheral blood repertoires.

TCRdb re-called the reads through MiXCR, storing one row per CDR3 protein. The table lists around 12,000 distinct CDR3 sequences, around 18% of them singletons. The receptors were sampled from a human patient who had a liver transplant. Some of these T cells may belong to the graft donor.

This clonotype was seen at least ten times. This chain uses TRBV6-2 or TRBV6-3 with TRBJ1-5; TRBD1 might be the D (5 bases). The germline V gene encodes CDR1 MNHEY and CDR2 SVGEGT. This CDR3 is built from 16 residues. Trimming took off 2 bases at V and 5 bases at J, with 16 bases between the two ends. The CDR3 region is CASSYRRDGGHQPQHF. The CDR3 bases are TGTGCCAGCAGTTACCGCCGGGACGGAGGACATCAGCCCCAGCATTTT.

By proportion, this clonotype is medium-sized. This rearrangement joins TRBV7-2 to TRBJ2-5; the D is unclear. This CDR3 region has 12 residues. CDR1 and CDR2 (germline): SGHTA, FQGNSA. Trimming stripped 4 bases from V and 1 base from J, with 4 bases between. The CDR3 region is CASSWIQETQYF. The CDR3 DNA reads TGTGCCAGCAGCTGGATCCAAGAGACCCAGTACTTC.

V is TRBV19 and J is TRBJ2-1; possibly TRBD1 for D (5 bases). CDR3 size: 14 residues. Looked up from germline, CDR1 is LNHDA and CDR2 is SQIVND (reference sequence). Trimming removed 4 bases from V and 2 bases from J, with 9 bases in between. The DNA for the CDR3 is TGTGCCAGTAGTAAGGGGTGGCCCTACAATGAGCAGTTCTTC. Translated: CASSKGWPYNEQFF.

This clonotype was recorded a few times. This chain joins TRBV6-6 and TRBJ2-7, with TRBD1 matching over 7 bases. Germline assignment: CDR1 MNHNY and CDR2 SVGAGI (reference sequence). V dropped 2 bases and J dropped 2; count of bases not matched to a gene: 6. There are 15 residues in the CDR3. The CDR3 coding sequence is TGTGCCAGCAGTTACACCACAGGGGCGGCCTACGAGCAGTACTTC. It is translated as CASSYTTGAAYEQYF.

For this clonotype: A far larger clone is only one base removed, so a read error is likely. The rearrangement links TRBV27 to TRBJ2-3, with TRBD1 matching over 9 bases. The CDR3 sequence is 15 residues long. Germline CDR1 and CDR2: MNHEY and SMNVEV (reference sequence). V was pared by 5 bases and J by 5 bases, with 8 bases of the junction left unmatched. Here the CDR3 DNA reads TGTGCCAGCAGTCCAGGGACAGGGAGGGAAGATACGCAGTATTTT. Protein sequence: CASSPGTGREDTQYF.

The CDR3 spells CSARDPSRSYNEQFF. Written as DNA, the CDR3 is TGCAGTGCGAGGGACCCGTCCCGCTCCTACAATGAGCAGTTCTTC. This chain connects TRBV20-1 to TRBJ2-1; D is perhaps TRBD1 or TRBD2 (5 bases each). From germline, CDR1 is DFQATT and CDR2 SNEGSKA (reference sequence). V was trimmed by 6 bases and J by 0 bases, leaving 15 bases between them. This CDR3 is 15 amino acids long.

This clonotype is medium-sized (0.01 to 0.1%) within its sample. The J gene is TRBJ1-2, the V gene TRBV28, with D unclear. The V and J ends lost 6 bases and 3 bases respectively, with 8 bases between them. The CDR3 extends over 12 amino acids. Germline-derived CDR1 and CDR2 are MDHEN and SYDVKM. The chain's CDR3 is CASRNRYYGYTF. The CDR3 DNA reads TGTGCCAGCAGGAACCGTTACTATGGCTACACCTTC.

In this sample, this clonotype turned up a few times. The gene calls are TRBV5-5 and TRBJ1-1, with D unresolved. This CDR3 is 13 amino acids long. Trimming removed 1 base from V and 4 bases from J, with 8 bases in between. Germline CDR1 is SGHKS and CDR2 is YYEKEE (reference sequence). CDR3 bases: TGTGCCAGCAGCTTGATCACGGTCACTGAAGCTTTCTTT. Translated, it gives CASSLITVTEAFF. Filled out from reference TRBV5-5 and TRBJ1-1, the complete variable domain reads DAGVTQSPTHLIKTRGQQVTLRCSPISGHKSVSWYQQVLGQGPQFIFQYYEKEERGRGNFPDRFSARQFPNYSSELNVNALLLGDSALYLCASSLITVTEAFFGQGTRLTVV.